These 8 T cell receptor beta chains share one sample of origin, sequenced in a study of regulatory T cells in long-lasting Graves disease. Building of the TCR beta libraries involved iRepertoire HTBI primers and Arm-PCR of CDR3 regions. TCRdb recomputed calls from the multiplex PCR reads with MiXCR, one row per CDR3 protein. The table has over 350,000 distinct CDR3 sequences, roughly 15% seen once. Time point defined: newly diagnosed GD, antithyroid drugs for less than 3 months. The TCR library was prepared using RNA isolated from PBMCs. These data are also associated with another study on T cells in Graves' hyperthyroidism and ophthalmopathy.

The sequencing here drew on peripheral blood mononuclear cells (PBMCs), taken at new diagnosis, from a patient treated with antithyroid drugs. The origin of the receptors is a woman in her 40s with Graves disease.

The sample holds many counts of this clonotype. V gene TRBV19 combines with J gene TRBJ2-2; D not certain. CDR1 and CDR2 (germline): LNHDA, SQIVND (reference sequence). The CDR3 is 14 residues long. The V and J ends lost 8 bases and 0 bases respectively, with 10 bases between them. DNA for the CDR3: TGTGCCAGTGAGTGGCAGACGAACACCGGGGAGCTGTTTTTT. Translation: CASEWQTNTGELFF.

This clonotype came up a few times. The genes are TRBV29-1 and TRBJ2-1; D may be TRBD2 (7 bases). V gave up 1 base and J gave up 1 base, with 20 bases separating them. Per germline, CDR1 SQVTM and CDR2 ANQGSEA. This CDR3 spans 18 amino acids. The CDR3 region is CSVEASKGGDLSYNEQFF. CDR3 DNA: TGCAGCGTTGAAGCTTCCAAGGGGGGGGACCTATCCTACAATGAGCAGTTCTTC.

This clonotype was counted between two and nine times. The gene calls are TRBV19 and TRBJ2-1; a weak D match, TRBD2 (6 bases). Trimming cost V 5 bases and J 0 bases, with 14 bases left between them. The CDR3 has 16 residues. Germline V gene lookup returns CDR1 LNHDA and CDR2 SQIVND (reference sequence). As DNA, the CDR3 is TGTGCCAGTAGTGTTTGGAGGGATTACTCCTACAATGAGCAGTTCTTC. Amino acids: CASSVWRDYSYNEQFF.

The chain couples TRBV9 to TRBJ2-2; 10 bases map to TRBD1. With 4 bases clipped from V and 3 bases from J, the junction kept 9 bases outside the gene matches. The CDR3 extends over 17 amino acids. Germline CDR1 is SGDLS and CDR2 is YYNGEE. This CDR3 reads CASSLSLGTGDTGELFF. CDR3 bases: TGTGCCAGCAGCCTATCCCTGGGGACAGGGGACACCGGGGAGCTGTTTTTT. The whole variable domain, filled in from reference TRBV9 and TRBJ2-2, reads DSGVTQTPKHLITATGQRVTLRCSPRSGDLSVYWYQQSLDQGLQFLIQYYNGEERAKGNILERFSAQQFPDLHSELNLSSLELGDSALYFCASSLSLGTGDTGELFFGEGSRLTVL.

The chain uses TRBV2 and TRBJ2-3; 11 bases map to TRBD2. This CDR3 is built from 18 residues. Germline loops: CDR1 SNHLY, CDR2 FYNNEI. With 7 bases clipped from V and 2 bases from J, the junction kept 14 bases outside the gene matches. CDR3 nucleotides: TGTGCCAGCAAATTGACTAGCGGGGCCGACTCCCCCACAGATACGCAGTATTTT. As protein: CASKLTSGADSPTDTQYF.

The rearrangement joins TRBV4-1 to TRBJ2-1; 13 bases fit TRBD2. V lost 6 bases to trimming and J lost 8 bases; unmatched junction nucleotides: 7. Germline values: CDR1 MGHRA, CDR2 YSYEKL. This CDR3 comprises 15 residues. The CDR3 DNA reads as TGCGCCAGCAGGCCTACTAGCGGGAGGGCCGATGAGCAGTTCTTC. Translated, it gives CASRPTSGRADEQFF.

There are many counts of this clonotype. The chain is built from TRBV11-2 and TRBJ2-1, with D possibly matching TRBD1 (6 bases). The CDR3 sequence is 16 residues long. The V gene's germline CDR1 is SGHAT and CDR2 FQNNGV. V gave up 4 bases and J gave up 0 bases, with 13 bases separating them. CDR3: CASSSWDKSSYNEQFF. DNA for the CDR3: TGTGCCAGCAGCTCCTGGGACAAAAGCTCCTACAATGAGCAGTTCTTC.

V and J are TRBV24-1 and TRBJ1-3, with TRBD1 matching over 8 bases. Germline CDR1 and CDR2: KGHDR and SFDVKD. Trimming at V came to 7 bases and at J to 7 bases, leaving 5 bases not matched to a gene. The CDR3 is 13 amino acids. DNA of the CDR3: TGTGCCACCAGGGAGACAGGGGACAACACCATATATTTT. It encodes CATRETGDNTIYF.